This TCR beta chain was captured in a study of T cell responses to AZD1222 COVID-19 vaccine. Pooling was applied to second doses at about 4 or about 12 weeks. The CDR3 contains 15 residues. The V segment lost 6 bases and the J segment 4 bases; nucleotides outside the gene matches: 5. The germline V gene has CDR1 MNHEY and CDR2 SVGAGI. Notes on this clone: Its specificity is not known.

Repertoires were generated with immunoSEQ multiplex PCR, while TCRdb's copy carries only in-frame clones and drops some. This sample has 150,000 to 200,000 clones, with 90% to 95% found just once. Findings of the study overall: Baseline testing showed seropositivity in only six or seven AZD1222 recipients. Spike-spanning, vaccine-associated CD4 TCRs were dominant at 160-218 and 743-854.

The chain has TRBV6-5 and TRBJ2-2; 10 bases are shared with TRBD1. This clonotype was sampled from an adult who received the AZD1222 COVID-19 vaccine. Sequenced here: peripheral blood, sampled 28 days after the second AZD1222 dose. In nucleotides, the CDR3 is TGTGCCAGCAGAAGACAGGGGGCGACCACCGGGGAGCTGTTTTTT. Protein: CASRRQGATTGELFF.